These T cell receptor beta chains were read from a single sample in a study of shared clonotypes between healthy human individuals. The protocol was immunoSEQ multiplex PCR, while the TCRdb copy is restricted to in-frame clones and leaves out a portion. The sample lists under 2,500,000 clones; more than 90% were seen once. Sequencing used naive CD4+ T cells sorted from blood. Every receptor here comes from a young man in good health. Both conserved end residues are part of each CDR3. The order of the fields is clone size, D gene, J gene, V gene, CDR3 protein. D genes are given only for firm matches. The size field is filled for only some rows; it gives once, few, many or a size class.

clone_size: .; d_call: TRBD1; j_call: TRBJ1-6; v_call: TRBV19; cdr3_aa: CASREQGNSPLHF
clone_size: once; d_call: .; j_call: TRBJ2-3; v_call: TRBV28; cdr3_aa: CASSSSLDTQYF
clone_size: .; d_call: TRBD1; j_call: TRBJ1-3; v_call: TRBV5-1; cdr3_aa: CASKEGAGGNTIYF
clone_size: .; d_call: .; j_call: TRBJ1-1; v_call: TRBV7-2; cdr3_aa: CASSPRTTNTEAFF
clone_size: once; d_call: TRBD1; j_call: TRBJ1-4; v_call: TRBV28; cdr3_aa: CASSLEGQGNEKLFF
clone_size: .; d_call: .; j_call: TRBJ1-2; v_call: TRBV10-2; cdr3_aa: CASSAERTQPNYGYTF
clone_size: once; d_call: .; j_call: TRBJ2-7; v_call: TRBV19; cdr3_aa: CASSIGRGTYEQYF
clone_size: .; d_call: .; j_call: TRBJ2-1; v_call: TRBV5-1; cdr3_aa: CASSSSGAFNEQFF
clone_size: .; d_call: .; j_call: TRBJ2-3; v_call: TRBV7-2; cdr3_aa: CASSLDQGTDTQYF
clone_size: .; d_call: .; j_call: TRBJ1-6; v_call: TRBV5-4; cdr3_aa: CASSFDGIHYNSPLHF
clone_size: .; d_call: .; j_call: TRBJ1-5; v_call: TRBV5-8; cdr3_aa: CASSPGQPNQPQHF
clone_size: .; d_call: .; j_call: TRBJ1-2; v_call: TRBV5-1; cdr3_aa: CASSLRNRQAGDYGYTF
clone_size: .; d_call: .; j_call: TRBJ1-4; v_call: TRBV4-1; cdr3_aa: CASSHVQGGPNEKLFF
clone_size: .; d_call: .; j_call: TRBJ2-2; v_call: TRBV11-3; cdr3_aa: CASSLVGTGELFF
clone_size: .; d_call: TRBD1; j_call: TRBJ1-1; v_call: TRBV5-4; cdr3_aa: CASSSSMDRGQAFF
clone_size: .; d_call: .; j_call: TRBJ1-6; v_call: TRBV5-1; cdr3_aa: CASSLTAPYNSPLHF
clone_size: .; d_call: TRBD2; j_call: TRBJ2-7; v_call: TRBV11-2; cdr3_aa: CASSLGGRALDSYEQYF
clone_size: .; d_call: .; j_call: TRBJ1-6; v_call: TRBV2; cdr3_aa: CASSEGQVYNSPLHF
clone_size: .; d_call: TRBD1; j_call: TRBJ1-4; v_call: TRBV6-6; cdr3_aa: CASSGTDRGGEKLFF
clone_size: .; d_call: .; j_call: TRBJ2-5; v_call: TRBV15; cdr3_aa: CATSRVREETQYF
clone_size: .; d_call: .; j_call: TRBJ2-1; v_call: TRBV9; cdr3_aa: CASSVGEHEQFF
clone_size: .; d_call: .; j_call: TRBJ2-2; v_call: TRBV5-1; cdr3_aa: CASCQGPATGELFF
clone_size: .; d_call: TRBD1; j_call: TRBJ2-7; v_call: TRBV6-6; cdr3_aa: CASSGDRRNYEQYF
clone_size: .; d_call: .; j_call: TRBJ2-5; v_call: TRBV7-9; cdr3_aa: CASSQARVGETQYF
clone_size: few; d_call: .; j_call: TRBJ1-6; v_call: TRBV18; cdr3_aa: CASSSERASRSPLHF
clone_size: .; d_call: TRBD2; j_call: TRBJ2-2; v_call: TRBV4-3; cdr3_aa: CASSQDGLAPGELFF
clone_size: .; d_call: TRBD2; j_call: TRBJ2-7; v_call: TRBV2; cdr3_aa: CASRGVAGGDYEQYF
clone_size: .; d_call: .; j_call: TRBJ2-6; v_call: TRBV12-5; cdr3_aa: CASGPSGANVLTF
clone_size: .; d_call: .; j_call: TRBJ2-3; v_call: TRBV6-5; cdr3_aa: CASSYSGVSDTQYF